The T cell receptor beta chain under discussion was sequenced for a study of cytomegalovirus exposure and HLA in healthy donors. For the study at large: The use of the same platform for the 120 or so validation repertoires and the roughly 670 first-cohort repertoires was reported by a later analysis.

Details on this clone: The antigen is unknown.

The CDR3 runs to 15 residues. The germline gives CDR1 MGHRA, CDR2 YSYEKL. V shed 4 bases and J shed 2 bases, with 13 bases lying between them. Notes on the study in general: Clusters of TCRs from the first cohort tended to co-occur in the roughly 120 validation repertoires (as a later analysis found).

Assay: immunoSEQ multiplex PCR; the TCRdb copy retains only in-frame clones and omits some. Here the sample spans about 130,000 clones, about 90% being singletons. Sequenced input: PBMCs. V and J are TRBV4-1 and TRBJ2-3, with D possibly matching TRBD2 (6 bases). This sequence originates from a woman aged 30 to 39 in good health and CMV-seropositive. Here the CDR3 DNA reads TGCGCCAGCAGCCTCGAAGGGACTTTCACAGATACGCAGTATTTT. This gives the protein CASSLEGTFTDTQYF.